This entry is about one TCR beta chain. Its antigen is still unknown. Treatment noted: approximately 9-day PBMC culture with coronavirus spike peptide pools or control peptides (ViraFEST assay). With peptide pools, ViraFEST first expanded antigen-specific T cells and afterwards sequenced their TCRs. The source of the sample is a study of vaccination and CD4 T cells after COVID-19. Study conclusions and caveats: Among convalescent patients, a median roughly 88% of reactive clones emerged only after vaccination.

The CDR3 extends over 13 amino acids. Trimming took 5 bases from V and 8 from J; bases not matched to a gene: 6. The germline V gene encodes CDR1 SGHNT and CDR2 YYREEE (reference sequence). Cultured CD4+ T-cell DNA underwent Oncomine TCR Beta short-read sequencing. TCRdb redid the calling of the PCR reads with MiXCR, one entry per CDR3 protein. Of tens of thousands of distinct CDR3 sequences in the sample, about 30% were seen once. What was sequenced was cultured CD4+ T cells from blood. The clonotype was recovered from a human donor with COVID-19. The V call is TRBV5-4, the J call TRBJ2-1; 8 positions agree with TRBD2. CDR3 nucleotides: TGTGCCAGCAGGTCCCTAGCGGGCGATGAGCAGTTCTTC. Residues: CASRSLAGDEQFF.